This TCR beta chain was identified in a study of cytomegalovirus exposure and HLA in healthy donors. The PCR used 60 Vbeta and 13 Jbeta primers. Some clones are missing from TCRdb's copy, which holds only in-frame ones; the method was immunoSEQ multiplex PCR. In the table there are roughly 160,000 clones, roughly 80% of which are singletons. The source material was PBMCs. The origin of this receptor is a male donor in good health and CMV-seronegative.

The CDR3 here is CASKGGLSTDTQYF. The CDR3, as DNA: TGTGCCAGTAAAGGCGGCTTGAGCACAGATACGCAGTATTTT. This chain uses TRBV19 with TRBJ2-3; the D is unclear. The germline V and J ends were trimmed by 7 bases and 0 bases, with 11 bases remaining between them. The length of the CDR3 is 14 residues. Germline CDR1 reads LNHDA; CDR2 reads SQIVND (reference sequence).